This TCR beta chain was identified during a study of T cell changes during pregnancy in multiple sclerosis. With V trimmed by 0 bases and J by 4 bases, 7 bases remained unmatched. From germline, CDR1 is MGHRA and CDR2 YSYEKL. CDR3 length equals 16 residues. Sequencing was performed with immunoSEQ multiplex PCR; in TCRdb, only in-frame clones are kept and a portion is missing. The table shows about 87,000 clones, with roughly 93% occurring only once. The clonotype comes from a female donor in good health, enrolled as a control in a pregnancy study. The sample in question was peripheral blood, obtained in the third trimester of pregnancy. The V gene is TRBV4-1, the J gene TRBJ2-3, with TRBD2 matching over 7 bases. In nucleotides, the CDR3 is TGCGCCAGCAGCCAAGATGTTGCGGGGGTGGCAGATACGCAGTATTTT. Translating it yields CASSQDVAGVADTQYF.